The 22 T cell receptor beta chains in this list originate from one sample, sequenced in a study of vaccination and CD4 T cells after COVID-19. Antigens of these TCRs are unknown. Treatment here: roughly 10-day PBMC culture with coronavirus spike peptide pools or control peptides (ViraFEST assay). Oncomine TCR Beta short-read sequencing was applied to DNA from cultured CD4+ T cells. TCRdb reprocessed the PCR reads with MiXCR, giving one entry per CDR3 protein. The sample contains thousands of distinct CDR3 sequences, roughly a fifth of which appear only once. Sequenced material: CD4+ T cells from blood, cultured in vitro. These receptors were obtained from a human donor who had recovered from COVID-19.

The gene calls are TRBV12-3 or TRBV12-4 and TRBJ2-6; D gene uncertain. The CDR3 extends over 14 amino acids. The V gene lost 5 bases and the J gene lost 2 bases, with 7 bases spanning the gap. The CDR3 is CASSIGTGANVLTF. The DNA for the CDR3 is TGTGCCAGCAGTATTGGGACTGGGGCCAACGTCCTGACTTTC.

This chain joins TRBV12-3 or TRBV12-4 and TRBJ1-3, with no clear D. V lost 6 bases and J lost 0, with 12 bases in between. CDR3 size: 15 residues. The CDR3 protein is CASSLVLSSGNTIYF. CDR3 coding DNA: TGTGCCAGCAGCCTCGTACTGAGCTCTGGAAACACCATATATTTT.

This clonotype is categorized as medium-sized (0.01 to 0.1%). CDR3 DNA sequence: TGTGCCAGCAGCTTAGCGGGCTTCGTGGTAGAGGGGCCAGGTTCGACCTACGAGCAGTACTTC. Translated, it gives CASSLAGFVVEGPGSTYEQYF. This sequence joins TRBV7-6 and TRBJ2-7; tentatively, D is TRBD1 or TRBD2 (5 bases each). CDR1 is SGHVS and CDR2 is FNYEAQ in the germline V gene. The CDR3 consists of 21 residues. The ends were cut back, 0 bases at V and 2 bases at J, with 29 bases in the middle.

This clonotype was seen more than once but under ten times. The chain is built from TRBV20-1 and TRBJ2-1; 12 bases fit TRBD2. This CDR3 spans 19 amino acids. Germline assignment: CDR1 DFQATT and CDR2 SNEGSKA (reference sequence). The J segment lost 2 bases and the V segment lost 2 bases, leaving 13 bases of the junction unmatched. CDR3 DNA sequence: TGCAGTGCTAGACGTACTAGCGGGGGGCTTACCGGAACCTACAATGAGCAGTTCTTC. This translates into CSARRTSGGLTGTYNEQFF.

The chain uses TRBV6-1 and TRBJ2-7, with 7 bases aligning to TRBD1. CDR3 length equals 14 residues. The V gene end was trimmed by 6 bases and the J gene end by 6 bases; junction bases not matched to a gene: 11. Looked up from germline, CDR1 is MNHNS and CDR2 is SASEGT. CDR3 bases: TGTGCCAGCAGAACAGGGGTGGCGTCCAGCGAGCAGTACTTC. Encoded protein: CASRTGVASSEQYF.

Only a few counts were recorded for this clonotype. The CDR3 DNA sequence: TGTGCCAGCAGTCCCCAGCGGGGGGTGATGTCAGATACGCAGTATTTT. Amino acids: CASSPQRGVMSDTQYF. The chain carries TRBV12-3 or TRBV12-4 and TRBJ2-3, with 9 bases matching TRBD2. The V gene end was trimmed by 5 bases and the J gene end by 4 bases; junction bases not matched to a gene: 10. The CDR3 loop spans 16 amino acids.

This clonotype is medium-sized (0.01 to 0.1%) within its sample. The V and J genes are TRBV6-1 and TRBJ1-5; D gene ambiguous. The CDR3 sequence is 17 residues long. Trimming removed 10 bases at V and 0 bases at J, with 22 bases between. Germline V CDR1 and CDR2: MNHNS, SASEGT. DNA of the CDR3: TGTGCCACCCCAAGTACGCGGAAAAGATATAGCAATCAGCCCCAGCATTTT. As protein: CATPSTRKRYSNQPQHF.

This chain joins TRBV12-5 and TRBJ1-2; D is unresolved. V was pared by 7 bases and J by 0 bases, with 6 bases between. CDR1 is LGHNT and CDR2 is FRNRAP in the germline V gene. This CDR3 contains 12 residues. Here the CDR3 DNA reads TGTGCTAGTGCCGGGACTAACTATGGCTACACCTTC. It specifies CASAGTNYGYTF. The whole variable domain, remainder taken from reference TRBV12-5 and TRBJ1-2, is DARVTQTPRHKVTEMGQEVTMRCQPILGHNTVFWYRQTMMQGLELLAYFRNRAPLDDSGMPKDRFSAEMPDATLATLKIQPSEPRDSAVYFCASAGTNYGYTFGSGTRLTVV.

The chain is built from TRBV5-1 and TRBJ1-2; possibly TRBD1 for D (6 bases). The CDR3 has 14 residues. V lost 5 bases to trimming and J lost 3 bases, with 14 bases between them. Germline CDR1 and CDR2: SGHRS and YFSETQ. The CDR3 bases are TGCGCCAGCAGATGGGGGGGGGCCTACTATGGCTACACCTTC. It encodes CASRWGGAYYGYTF.

Only a few counts were recorded for this clonotype. The gene calls are TRBV9 and TRBJ1-2; maybe TRBD1 (5 bases). V lost 0 bases to trimming and J lost 4 bases, with 13 bases between them. Germline V gene data show CDR1 as SGDLS and CDR2 as YYNGEE. The CDR3 has 15 amino acids. The DNA for the CDR3 is TGTGCCAGCAGCGTAGAAGAGGGGCTGGGCTATGGCTACACCTTC. Translating gives CASSVEEGLGYGYTF. The whole variable domain, remainder taken from reference TRBV9 and TRBJ1-2, is DSGVTQTPKHLITATGQRVTLRCSPRSGDLSVYWYQQSLDQGLQFLIQYYNGEERAKGNILERFSAQQFPDLHSELNLSSLELGDSALYFCASSVEEGLGYGYTFGSGTRLTVV.

Points on this clonotype: Because the CDR3 is missing its conserved closing phenylalanine or tryptophan, this is likely a read error. This chain joins TRBV14 and TRBJ2-3; D might be TRBD2 (8 bases). V lost 3 bases, J lost 6 bases, and 19 bases lay in between. Germline V gene sequence: CDR1 SGHDN, CDR2 FVKESK. This CDR3 is 16 amino acids long. CDR3 DNA: TGTGCCAGCAGCCAGAGGACGGGGGGGACAGCGGATACGCAGTATTCT. Protein: CASSQRTGGTADTQYS.

In its sample, this clonotype ranks as medium-sized (0.01 to 0.1%). At one end the junction does not follow the germline gene, possibly because of a read error. The chain links TRBV6-1 to TRBJ1-2; possibly TRBD1 for D (5 bases). There are 13 residues in the CDR3. Germline loops: CDR1 MNHNS, CDR2 SASEGT. The CDR3 reads CARRDDGNYGYTF. As DNA, the CDR3 is TGTGCCCGCAGGGACGACGGAAACTATGGCTACACCTTC.

This clonotype was seen only a few times. The chain employs TRBV20-1 and TRBJ2-3, with unresolved D. This CDR3 contains 12 residues. V was shortened by 3 bases and J by 6 bases, with 10 bases between the two germline ends. Germline V gene data show CDR1 as DFQATT and CDR2 as SNEGSKA (reference sequence). As DNA, the CDR3 is TGCAGTGCTAGTCAGAACGGTGATACGCAGTATTTT. Residues: CSASQNGDTQYF.

This chain links TRBV30 with TRBJ2-7; D gene ambiguous. The CDR3 runs 13 residues. The V end was cut by 3 bases, the J end by 7 bases, with 16 bases between. Germline V gives CDR1 GTSNPN, CDR2 SVGIG (reference sequence). This chain's CDR3 is CAWSLRDLGEQYF. The DNA of the CDR3 is TGTGCCTGGAGCTTGCGAGACCTCGGGGAGCAGTACTTC.

This clonotype was seen a few times. The rearrangement joins TRBV12-3 or TRBV12-4 to TRBJ2-5; D is ambiguous. The CDR3 is 13 residues long. The germline V and J ends were trimmed by 5 bases and 1 base, with 8 bases remaining between them. CDR3 bases: TGTGCCAGCAGTAGACTGGTCCAAGAGACCCAGTACTTC. Protein sequence: CASSRLVQETQYF.

The J gene is TRBJ1-3, the V gene TRBV5-3, with D possibly TRBD1 on 5 matching bases. TRBV5-3 is labeled an ORF, and its function is uncertain. This CDR3 is 15 amino acids long. The V and J ends lost 3 bases and 8 bases respectively, with 18 bases between them. In DNA, the CDR3 is TGTGCCAGAAGCTCCTTATGGGGGGTAGGGGACACCATATATTTT. It specifies CARSSLWGVGDTIYF.

V usage is TRBV3-1 and J usage is TRBJ2-7, with 9 bases fitting TRBD2. J gave up 3 bases and V 4 bases, and 4 bases lay outside the gene matches. The CDR3 consists of 14 residues. CDR1 is LGHDT and CDR2 is YNNKEL in the germline V gene (reference sequence). The CDR3 region is CASSPAGGGYEQYF. DNA of the CDR3: TGTGCCAGCAGCCCAGCGGGGGGCGGCTACGAGCAGTACTTC.

This clonotype is classed as medium-sized. This chain links TRBV19 with TRBJ1-3; 8 bases agree with TRBD1. The CDR3 runs to 14 residues. Germline CDR1 and CDR2: LNHDA and SQIVND (reference sequence). With V trimmed by 7 bases and J by 0 bases, 2 bases remained unmatched. CDR3 DNA: TGTGCCAGTACGGACAGGGCCTCTGGAAACACCATATATTTT. This gives the protein CASTDRASGNTIYF.

This clonotype rates as medium-sized (0.01 to 0.1%). The chain couples TRBV20-1 to TRBJ2-1; possible D gene TRBD2, 7 bases. The CDR3 consists of 14 residues. V gave up 2 bases and J gave up 6 bases, with 14 bases separating them. The germline V gene encodes CDR1 DFQATT and CDR2 SNEGSKA (reference sequence). CDR3 nucleotides: TGCAGTGCTAGATTGAGGGGGGGCCTCAATGAGCAGTTCTTC. Its protein is CSARLRGGLNEQFF.

This rearrangement joins TRBV6-1 to TRBJ1-1; weak D call: TRBD1 (5 bases). The germline CDR1 and CDR2 sequences are MNHNS and SASEGT. The V end lost 7 bases, the J end lost 1 base, and 16 bases lay between the germline ends. The CDR3 contains 15 residues. DNA of the CDR3: TGTGCCAGCACCCCAGGGACCCTCAGGAACACTGAAGCTTTCTTT. Its protein is CASTPGTLRNTEAFF.

The rearrangement uses TRBV6-1 and TRBJ1-5; 11 bases line up with TRBD1. V gave up 9 bases and J gave up 0 bases; unmatched junction bases: 4. CDR3 length: 15 residues. Germline V gives CDR1 MNHNS, CDR2 SASEGT. The CDR3 loop reads CASGDRGYSNQPQHF. The CDR3 nucleotides read TGTGCCAGTGGGGACAGGGGGTATAGCAATCAGCCCCAGCATTTT.

The chain carries TRBV27 and TRBJ1-6, with D possibly being TRBD1 (5 bases). CDR1 and CDR2 from the germline V gene are MNHEY and SMNVEV (reference sequence). CDR3 length equals 15 residues. Trimming cost V 2 bases and J 10 bases, with 15 bases left between them. The CDR3 spells CASSLSPGIRSPLHF. Written as DNA, the CDR3 is TGTGCCAGCAGTTTAAGCCCAGGGATTCGGTCACCCCTCCACTTT.